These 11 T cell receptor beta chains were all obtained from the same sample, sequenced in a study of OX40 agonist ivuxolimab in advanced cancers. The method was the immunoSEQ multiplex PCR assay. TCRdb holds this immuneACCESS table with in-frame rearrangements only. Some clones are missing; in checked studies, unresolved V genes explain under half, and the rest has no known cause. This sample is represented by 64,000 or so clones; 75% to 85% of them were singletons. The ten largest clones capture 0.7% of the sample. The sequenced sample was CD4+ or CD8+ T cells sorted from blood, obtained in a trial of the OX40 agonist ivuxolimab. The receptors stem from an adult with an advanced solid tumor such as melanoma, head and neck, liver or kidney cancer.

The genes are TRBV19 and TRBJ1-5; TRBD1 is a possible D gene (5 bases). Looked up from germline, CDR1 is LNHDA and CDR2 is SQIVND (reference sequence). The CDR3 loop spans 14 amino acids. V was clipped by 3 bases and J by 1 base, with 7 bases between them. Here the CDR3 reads CASSIGDSNQPQHF. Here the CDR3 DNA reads TGTGCCAGTAGTATCGGGGACAGCAATCAGCCCCAGCATTTT.

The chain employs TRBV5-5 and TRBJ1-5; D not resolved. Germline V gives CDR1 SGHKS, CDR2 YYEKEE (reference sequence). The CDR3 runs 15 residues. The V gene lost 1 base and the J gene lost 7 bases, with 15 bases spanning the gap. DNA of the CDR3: TGTGCCAGCAGCTTGCAGCCCCTTGACCGCCAGCCCCAGCATTTT. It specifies CASSLQPLDRQPQHF.

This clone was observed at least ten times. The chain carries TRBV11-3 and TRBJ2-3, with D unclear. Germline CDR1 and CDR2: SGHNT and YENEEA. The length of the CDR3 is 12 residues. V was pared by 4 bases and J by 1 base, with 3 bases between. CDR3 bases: TGTGCCAGCAGCTCCGGCACAGATACGCAGTATTTT. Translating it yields CASSSGTDTQYF.

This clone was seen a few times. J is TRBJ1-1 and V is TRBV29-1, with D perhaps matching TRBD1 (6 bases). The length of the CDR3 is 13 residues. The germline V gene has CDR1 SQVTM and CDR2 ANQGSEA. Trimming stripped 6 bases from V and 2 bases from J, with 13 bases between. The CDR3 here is CSVRGQPNTEAFF. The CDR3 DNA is TGCAGCGTCAGAGGACAGCCCAACACTGAAGCTTTCTTT.

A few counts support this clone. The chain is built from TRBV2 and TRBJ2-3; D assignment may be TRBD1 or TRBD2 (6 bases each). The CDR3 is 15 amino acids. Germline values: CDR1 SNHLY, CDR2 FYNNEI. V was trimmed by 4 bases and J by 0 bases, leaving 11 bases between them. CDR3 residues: CASSGGAASTDTQYF. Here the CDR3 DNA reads TGTGCCAGCAGTGGGGGGGCGGCTAGCACAGATACGCAGTATTTT.

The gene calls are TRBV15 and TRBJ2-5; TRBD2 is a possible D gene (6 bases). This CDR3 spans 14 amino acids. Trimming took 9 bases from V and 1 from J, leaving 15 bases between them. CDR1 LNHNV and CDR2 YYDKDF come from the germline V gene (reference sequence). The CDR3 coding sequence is TGTGCCACGTCCCGCGGGGACCTCCAAGAGACCCAGTACTTC. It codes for CATSRGDLQETQYF.

CDR3 amino acids: CASTNRPGLGEKLFF. CDR3 nucleotides: TGTGCCAGCACCAATAGGCCCGGCCTGGGGGAAAAACTGTTTTTT. The V gene is TRBV6-5, the J gene TRBJ1-4, with D hard to call. Per germline, CDR1 MNHEY and CDR2 SVGAGI. Trimming stripped 7 bases from V and 8 bases from J, with 20 bases between. The length of the CDR3 is 15 residues.

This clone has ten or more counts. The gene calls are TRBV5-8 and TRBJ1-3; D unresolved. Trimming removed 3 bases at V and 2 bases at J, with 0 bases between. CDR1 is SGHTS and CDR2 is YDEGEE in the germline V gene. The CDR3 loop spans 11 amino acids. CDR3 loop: CASSSGNTIYF. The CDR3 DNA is TGTGCCAGCAGCTCTGGAAACACCATATATTTT.

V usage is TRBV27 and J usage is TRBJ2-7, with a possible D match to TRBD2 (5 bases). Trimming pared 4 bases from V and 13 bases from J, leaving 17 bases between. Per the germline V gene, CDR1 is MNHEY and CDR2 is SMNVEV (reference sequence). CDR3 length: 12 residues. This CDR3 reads CASSSLPRDYYF. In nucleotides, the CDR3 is TGTGCCAGCAGTTCCCTACCACGTGACTACTACTTC.

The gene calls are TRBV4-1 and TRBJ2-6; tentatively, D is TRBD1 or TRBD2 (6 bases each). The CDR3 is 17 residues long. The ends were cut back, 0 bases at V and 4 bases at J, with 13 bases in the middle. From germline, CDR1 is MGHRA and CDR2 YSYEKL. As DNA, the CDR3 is TGCGCCAGCAGCCAAGAGGTCGGGGGCGCGGGGGCCAACGTCCTGACTTTC. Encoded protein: CASSQEVGGAGANVLTF.

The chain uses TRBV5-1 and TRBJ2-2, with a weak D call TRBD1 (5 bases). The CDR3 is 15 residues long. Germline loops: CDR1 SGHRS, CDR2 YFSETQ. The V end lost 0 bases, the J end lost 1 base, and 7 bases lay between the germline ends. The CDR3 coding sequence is TGCGCCAGCAGCTTGGAGGGGCTGAACACCGGGGAGCTGTTTTTT. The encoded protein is CASSLEGLNTGELFF.